The clone carrying this T cell receptor (beta chain) came up a few times. Its antigen remains unidentified. The source of the sample is a study of T-cell memory formation after mild COVID-19. Overall study findings and caveats: There was a balanced CD4/CD8 profile in clones contracting day 15 to 85, and later expanders leaned CD4+.

V was cut by 5 bases and J by 4 bases, with 14 bases left in between. The germline V gene has CDR1 SGHTA and CDR2 FQGNSA. The CDR3 loop spans 14 amino acids. 5'RACE with constant-segment primers built TCRalpha and TCRbeta cDNA libraries with UMIs. One entry per CDR3 protein, called by TCRdb with MiXCR from the 5' RACE reads. The profile shows about 130,000 distinct CDR3 sequences, 25% of them singletons. The chain combines TRBV7-2 with TRBJ1-1, with a possible D match to TRBD1 (6 bases). Sequencing was performed on PBMCs or a T cell subset sorted from them (not recorded which). The clonotype originates from an adult woman who had mild COVID-19 (a few samples of this study predate the infection). Cell type and time point are not known. The CDR3, as DNA: TGTGCCAGCAGCCATTTGTCGGGGGCCACTGAAGCTTTCTTT. It is translated as CASSHLSGATEAFF. Together with reference TRBV7-2 and TRBJ1-1, the CDR3 gives the full variable domain: GAGVSQSPSNKVTEKGKDVELRCDPISGHTALYWYRQSLGQGLEFLIYFQGNSAPDKSGLPSDRFSAERTGGSVSTLTIQRTQQEDSAVYLCASSHLSGATEAFFGQGTRLTVV.